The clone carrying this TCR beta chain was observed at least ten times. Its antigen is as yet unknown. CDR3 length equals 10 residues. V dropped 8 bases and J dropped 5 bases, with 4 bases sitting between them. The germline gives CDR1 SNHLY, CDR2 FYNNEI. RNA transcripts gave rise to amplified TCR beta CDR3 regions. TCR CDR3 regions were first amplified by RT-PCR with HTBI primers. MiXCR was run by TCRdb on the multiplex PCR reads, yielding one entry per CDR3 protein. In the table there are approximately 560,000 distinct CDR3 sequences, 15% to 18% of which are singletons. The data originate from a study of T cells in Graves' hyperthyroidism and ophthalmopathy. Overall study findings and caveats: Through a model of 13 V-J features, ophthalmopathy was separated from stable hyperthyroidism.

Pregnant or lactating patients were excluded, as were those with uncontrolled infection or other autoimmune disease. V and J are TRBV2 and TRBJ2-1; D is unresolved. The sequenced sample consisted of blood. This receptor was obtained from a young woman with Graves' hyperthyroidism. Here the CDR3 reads CASQNNEQFF. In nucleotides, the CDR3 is TGTGCCAGCCAGAACAATGAGCAGTTCTTC. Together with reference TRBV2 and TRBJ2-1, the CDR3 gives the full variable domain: EPEVTQTPSHQVTQMGQEVILRCVPISNHLYFYWYRQILGQKVEFLVSFYNNEISEKSEIFDDQFSVERPDGSNFTLKIRSTKLEDSAMYFCASQNNEQFFGPGTRLTVL.